The source of this T cell receptor beta chain is a study of blood T cell repertoires in COVID-19. Study-wide background: The United States, Italy and Spain provided the acute and convalescent COVID-19 samples.

The V end was cut by 1 base, the J end by 2 bases, with 15 bases between. This CDR3 spans 16 amino acids. CDR1 is SGHRS and CDR2 is YFSETQ in the germline V gene. Cohort allocation depended upon clinical history that participants reported. Authors' processing steps: Reference gene primers were amplified, and this amplification served to estimate nucleated cell counts. The assay was immunoSEQ multiplex PCR, and TCRdb's table has in-frame clones only and misses some. V and J calls and clone size are as listed in that table; D and trimming were resolved from the DNA. The table lists approximately 200,000 clones, over 70% of them singletons.

The sample taken for sequencing was PBMCs or T cells enriched from blood (not recorded which). V and J are TRBV5-1 and TRBJ1-1; D may be TRBD1 (6 bases). This TCR derives from a woman in her twenties or thirties who had been exposed to COVID-19. CDR3 DNA: TGCGCCAGCAGCTTGTACATAGGACAGCCTAACACTGAAGCTTTCTTT. Its translation: CASSLYIGQPNTEAFF.